The 22 T cell receptor beta chains in this list originate from one sample, sequenced in a study of Tregs in tolerant kidney transplant recipients. TCRdb keeps only in-frame clones here, not all; method: immunoSEQ multiplex PCR. The sample lists roughly 64,000 clones, around 98% occurring once. The sequencing here drew on Tregs from blood, taken before the transplant. These receptors were obtained from a human donor who received a combined kidney and bone marrow transplant.

The V and J genes are TRBV20-1 and TRBJ2-3; D unresolved. Per the germline V gene, CDR1 is DFQATT and CDR2 is SNEGSKA (reference sequence). CDR3 length equals 11 residues. V was trimmed by 3 bases and J by 5 bases, leaving 6 bases between them. The CDR3 DNA reads as TGCAGTGCTAGGGCAGTAGATACGCAGTATTTT. Its translation is CSARAVDTQYF.

This chain links TRBV6-1 with TRBJ1-2, with D tentatively TRBD1 (6 bases). The CDR3 sequence is 14 residues long. Germline assignment: CDR1 MNHNS and CDR2 SASEGT. V was cut by 0 bases and J by 1 base, with 6 bases left in between. CDR3 region: CASSEADSNYGYTF. The CDR3 bases are TGTGCCAGCAGTGAAGCGGACAGTAACTATGGCTACACCTTC.

This clone occurred once. The chain carries TRBV5-6 and TRBJ2-5; 9 bases agree with TRBD1. The CDR3 length is 17 residues. Per germline, CDR1 SGHDT and CDR2 YYEEEE. The J segment lost 5 bases and the V segment lost 0 bases, leaving 11 bases of the junction unmatched. CDR3 region: CASSLVGDRVRWETQYF. The CDR3 DNA is TGTGCCAGCAGCTTGGTGGGGGACAGGGTTCGATGGGAGACCCAGTACTTC.

The rearrangement uses TRBV9 and TRBJ2-7; 8 bases map to TRBD1. From germline, CDR1 is SGDLS and CDR2 YYNGEE. This CDR3 spans 15 amino acids. V was clipped by 3 bases and J by 5 bases; unmatched bases: 10. The CDR3 is CASSEPGQVVNEQYF. The CDR3 region has the DNA TGTGCCAGCAGCGAGCCGGGACAGGTCGTGAACGAGCAGTACTTC.

The chain links TRBV7-6 to TRBJ2-7, with TRBD2 as a possible D gene (5 bases). V gave up 2 bases and J gave up 0 bases, with 8 bases separating them. Looked up from germline, CDR1 is SGHVS and CDR2 is FNYEAQ. The CDR3 runs 14 residues. The CDR3 sequence is CASSLRDSSYEQYF. CDR3 bases: TGTGCCAGCAGCTTACGGGATAGCTCCTACGAGCAGTACTTC.

The chain combines TRBV5-4 with TRBJ2-2; maybe TRBD1 (6 bases). Germline CDR1 is SGHNT and CDR2 is YYREEE (reference sequence). The CDR3 contains 16 residues. V gave up 2 bases and J gave up 1 base, with 12 bases separating them. The CDR3, as DNA: TGTGCCAGCAGCTTAGACAGGAACCAGAACACCGGGGAGCTGTTTTTT. Translating gives CASSLDRNQNTGELFF.

The chain has TRBV19 and TRBJ1-1; 10 positions agree with TRBD1. Germline values: CDR1 LNHDA, CDR2 SQIVND (reference sequence). The CDR3 covers 15 residues. The trim removed 6 bases at V and 3 bases at J, leaving 7 bases unmatched. The CDR3 sequence: CASRRPGQGYTEAFF. Written as DNA, the CDR3 is TGTGCCAGTAGACGACCGGGACAGGGGTACACTGAAGCTTTCTTT.

This chain connects TRBV27 to TRBJ1-5; TRBD1 might be the D (5 bases). The CDR3 has 17 residues. Trimming shortened V by 2 bases and J by 6 bases, and 20 bases separated the two germline ends. Germline CDR1 and CDR2: MNHEY and SMNVEV (reference sequence). Written as DNA, the CDR3 is TGTGCCAGCAGTTTAAGGCAGGGTAATTTACAGGCTCAGCCCCAGCATTTT. It codes for CASSLRQGNLQAQPQHF.

The chain couples TRBV5-1 to TRBJ1-2; perhaps TRBD1 as D (6 bases). Germline V lookup: CDR1 SGHRS, CDR2 YFSETQ. Trimming took off 1 base at V and 8 bases at J, with 18 bases between the two ends. The length of the CDR3 is 15 residues. The CDR3 spells CASSLPDTLRGGYTF. The CDR3 coding sequence is TGCGCCAGCAGCTTGCCCGACACTCTCAGGGGAGGCTACACCTTC.

The chain couples TRBV7-8 to TRBJ1-5; unclear D gene. This CDR3 region has 12 residues. Between the trimmed V and J ends, which lost 5 bases and 4 bases, there was a span of 6 bases. The germline V gene encodes CDR1 SGHVS and CDR2 FQNEAQ. In nucleotides, the CDR3 is TGTGCCAGCAGCCGCAGTAATCAGCCCCAGCATTTT. Its translation is CASSRSNQPQHF. Full variable domain (remainder filled in from reference TRBV7-8 and TRBJ1-5): GAGVSQSPRYKVAKRGQDVALRCDPISGHVSLFWYQQALGQGPEFLTYFQNEAQLDKSGLPSDRFFAERPEGSVSTLKIQRTQQEDSAVYLCASSRSNQPQHFGDGTRLSIL.

The chain has TRBV27 and TRBJ2-1; D unclear. The CDR3 covers 15 residues. CDR1 and CDR2 (germline): MNHEY, SMNVEV (reference sequence). Trimming pared 5 bases from V and 0 bases from J, leaving 11 bases between. In nucleotides, the CDR3 is TGTGCCAGCAGTGCCCTATCGAGCTCCTACAATGAGCAGTTCTTC. Residues: CASSALSSSYNEQFF.

The chain is built from TRBV11-3 and TRBJ2-7; the match to TRBD2 covers 9 bases. V gave up 0 bases and J gave up 5 bases; unmatched junction bases: 11. Germline V gene lookup returns CDR1 SGHNT and CDR2 YENEEA. This CDR3 spans 17 amino acids. The CDR3, as DNA: TGTGCCAGCAGCTTAGAGCGGCTCGGCGGGAGGGCCGACGAGCAGTACTTC. This sequence encodes CASSLERLGGRADEQYF.

The chain is built from TRBV6-1 and TRBJ2-2; perhaps TRBD1 as D (5 bases). CDR3 size: 13 residues. Trimming cost V 4 bases and J 6 bases, with 9 bases left between them. Per germline, CDR1 MNHNS and CDR2 SASEGT. This CDR3 is CASSGQLAGELFF. In DNA, the CDR3 is TGTGCCAGCAGTGGACAGCTGGCCGGGGAGCTGTTTTTT.

The chain links TRBV6-6 to TRBJ1-4, with D possibly being TRBD1 (6 bases). The V and J ends lost 7 bases and 7 bases respectively, with 19 bases between them. Germline V gives CDR1 MNHNY, CDR2 SVGAGI (reference sequence). CDR3 size: 15 residues. The DNA for the CDR3 is TGTGCCAGCACCCCCTTTTACAGGGTCGGTGAAAAACTGTTTTTT. The encoded protein is CASTPFYRVGEKLFF.

The chain combines TRBV18 with TRBJ2-1; 16 bases fit TRBD2. The CDR3 length is 17 residues. The germline gives CDR1 KGHSH, CDR2 LQKENI. Trimming at V came to 1 base and at J to 8 bases, leaving 5 bases not matched to a gene. CDR3 sequence: CASSPRGLAGGPHEQFF. The CDR3 DNA is TGTGCCAGCTCACCACGGGGACTAGCGGGAGGGCCTCATGAGCAGTTCTTC.

V and J are TRBV7-6 and TRBJ2-6; TRBD1 matches 8 bases. Germline trimming cut 8 bases from V and 3 bases from J; bases unmatched to any gene: 3. CDR3 length: 14 residues. CDR1 SGHVS and CDR2 FNYEAQ come from the germline V gene. The CDR3 sequence: CASRQGYGANVLTF. CDR3 bases: TGTGCCAGCCGACAGGGGTATGGGGCCAACGTCCTGACTTTC.

This clone appeared once. V and J are TRBV2 and TRBJ2-5; D possibly corresponds to TRBD2 (6 bases). CDR3 size: 13 residues. V was pared by 6 bases and J by 1 base, with 9 bases between. The germline CDR1 and CDR2 sequences are SNHLY and FYNNEI. The CDR3 DNA is TGTGCCAGCAGAGGGGACTTCCAAGAGACCCAGTACTTC. Translating it yields CASRGDFQETQYF.

The chain recombines TRBV7-2 with TRBJ2-1; perhaps TRBD1 as D (5 bases). Trimming took off 2 bases at V and 1 base at J, with 6 bases between the two ends. The CDR3 covers 14 residues. Germline lookup yields CDR1 SGHTA and CDR2 FQGNSA. CDR3: CASSLQGSYNEQFF. The CDR3 DNA sequence: TGTGCCAGCAGCTTACAGGGTTCCTACAATGAGCAGTTCTTC.

The chain combines TRBV18 with TRBJ1-5, with D perhaps matching TRBD1 (5 bases). With 2 bases removed from V and 0 bases from J, the gap between germline ends came to 8 bases. The CDR3 is 15 residues long. Germline V gene sequence: CDR1 KGHSH, CDR2 LQKENI. DNA for the CDR3: TGTGCCAGCTCACCAGACAGAAATAGCAATCAGCCCCAGCATTTT. Protein: CASSPDRNSNQPQHF. Full variable domain (missing parts from reference TRBV18 and TRBJ1-5): NAGVMQNPRHLVRRRGQEARLRCSPMKGHSHVYWYRQLPEEGLKFMVYLQKENIIDESGMPKERFSAEFPKEGPSILRIQQVVRGDSAAYFCASSPDRNSNQPQHFGDGTRLSIL.

V gene TRBV5-1 combines with J gene TRBJ2-7; 8 nucleotides match TRBD1. V was clipped by 5 bases and J by 2 bases; unmatched bases: 9. The V gene's germline CDR1 is SGHRS and CDR2 YFSETQ. The CDR3 runs 15 residues. As DNA, the CDR3 is TGCGCCAGCAGTCCGGACAGGGTTGGCCCCTACGAGCAGTACTTC. It yields the protein CASSPDRVGPYEQYF.

This chain joins TRBV19 and TRBJ1-4; TRBD1 agrees at 9 bases. The CDR3 totals 16 residues. V lost 4 bases to trimming and J lost 1 base; unmatched junction nucleotides: 4. Germline values: CDR1 LNHDA, CDR2 SQIVND (reference sequence). The CDR3 sequence is CASSTGTGITNEKLFF. For the CDR3, the DNA is TGTGCCAGTAGTACGGGGACAGGGATAACTAATGAAAAACTGTTTTTT.

This chain joins TRBV7-2 and TRBJ1-1; 7 bases agree with TRBD1. The CDR3 runs to 17 residues. J was trimmed by 1 base and V by 5 bases; bases with no gene match: 13. Germline assignment: CDR1 SGHTA and CDR2 FQGNSA. In DNA, the CDR3 is TGTGCCAGCAGCCGGAAAAGAGGGGACAGCGCGAACACTGAAGCTTTCTTT. It encodes CASSRKRGDSANTEAFF.